This TCR beta chain was documented in a study of T-cell reconstitution after alpha-beta-depleted transplantation in children. Unique molecular identifiers were used in preparing the TCRbeta library. MiXCR, applied by TCRdb to the PCR reads, yields one record per CDR3 protein. Of hundreds of thousands of distinct CDR3 sequences listed, about 30% are singletons. The CDR3 is 18 residues long. Losses at the gene ends were 3 bases for V and 4 bases for J; bases not matched to a gene: 13. Germline CDR1 reads SGHRS; CDR2 reads YFSETQ. This clonotype was counted between two and nine times. This sample comprised PBMCs from the stem cell graft donor, obtained from the stem cell graft. The V call is TRBV5-1, the J call TRBJ2-1; 10 bases line up with TRBD2. The receptor was isolated from a human donor who donated a stem cell graft to a child with aplastic anemia. The CDR3 DNA sequence: TGCGCCAGCAGCTCCCCTGGGCTAGCGGGGGCCTCTTACAATGAGCAGTTCTTC. As protein: CASSSPGLAGASYNEQFF.